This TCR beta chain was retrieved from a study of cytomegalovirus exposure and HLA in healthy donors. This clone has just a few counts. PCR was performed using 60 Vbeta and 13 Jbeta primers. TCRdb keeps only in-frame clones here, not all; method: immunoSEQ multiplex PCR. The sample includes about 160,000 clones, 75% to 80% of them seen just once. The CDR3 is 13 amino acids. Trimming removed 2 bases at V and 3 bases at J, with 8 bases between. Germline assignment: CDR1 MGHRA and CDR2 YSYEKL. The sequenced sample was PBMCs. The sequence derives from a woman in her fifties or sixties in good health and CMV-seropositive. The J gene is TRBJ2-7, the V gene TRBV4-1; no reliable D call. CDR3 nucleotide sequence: TGCGCCAGCAGCCAAAAAGCTGACTACGAGCAGTACTTC. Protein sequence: CASSQKADYEQYF.